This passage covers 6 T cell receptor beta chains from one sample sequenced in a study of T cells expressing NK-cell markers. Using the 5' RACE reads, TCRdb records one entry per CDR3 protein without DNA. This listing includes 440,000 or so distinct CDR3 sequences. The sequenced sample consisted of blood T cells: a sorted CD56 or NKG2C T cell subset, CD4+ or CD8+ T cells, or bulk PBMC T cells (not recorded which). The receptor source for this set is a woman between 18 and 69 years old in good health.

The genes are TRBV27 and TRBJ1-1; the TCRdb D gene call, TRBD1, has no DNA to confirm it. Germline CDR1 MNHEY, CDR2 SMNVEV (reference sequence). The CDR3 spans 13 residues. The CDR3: CATSRDSWSEAFF.

The CDR3 region is CASSPGTGRSDTQYF. The rearrangement joins TRBV27 to TRBJ2-3; the D call of TRBD1 rests on TCRdb alone, since no DNA is present to check it. The CDR3 runs 15 residues. CDR1 is MNHEY, CDR2 SMNVEV, per germline (reference sequence).

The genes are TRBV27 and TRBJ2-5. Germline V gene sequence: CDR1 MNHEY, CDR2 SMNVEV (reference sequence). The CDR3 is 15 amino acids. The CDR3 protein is CASSLSRRVQETQYF.

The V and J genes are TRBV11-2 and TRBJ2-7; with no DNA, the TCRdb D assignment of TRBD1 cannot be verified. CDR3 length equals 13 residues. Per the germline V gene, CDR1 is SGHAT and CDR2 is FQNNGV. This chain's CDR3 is CASSLVYGAAQYF.

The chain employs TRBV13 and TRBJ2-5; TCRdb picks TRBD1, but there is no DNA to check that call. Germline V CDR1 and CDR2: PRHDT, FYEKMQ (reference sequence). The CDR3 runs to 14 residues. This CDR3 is CASSLNDRRGTQYF.

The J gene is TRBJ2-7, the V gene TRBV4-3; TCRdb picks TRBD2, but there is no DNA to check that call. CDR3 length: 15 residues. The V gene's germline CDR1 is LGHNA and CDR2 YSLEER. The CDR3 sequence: CASSQDRDYPYEQYF.